This T cell receptor (beta chain) appears in the sequencing data of a study of blood T cell repertoires in COVID-19. TCRdb keeps only in-frame clones here, not all; method: immunoSEQ multiplex PCR. The sample carries roughly 20,000 clones, about 88% recorded once. The germline V gene has CDR1 MNHEY and CDR2 SMNVEV (reference sequence). The CDR3 has 13 residues. The V gene lost 2 bases and the J gene lost 2 bases, with 6 bases spanning the gap. The sequenced sample consisted of peripheral blood. The chain carries TRBV27 and TRBJ1-1; D is uncertain. This sequence was found in a man in his fifties or sixties with active COVID-19. This chain's CDR3 is CASSLRYNTEAFF. Here the CDR3 DNA reads TGTGCCAGCAGTTTACGGTATAACACTGAAGCTTTCTTT.